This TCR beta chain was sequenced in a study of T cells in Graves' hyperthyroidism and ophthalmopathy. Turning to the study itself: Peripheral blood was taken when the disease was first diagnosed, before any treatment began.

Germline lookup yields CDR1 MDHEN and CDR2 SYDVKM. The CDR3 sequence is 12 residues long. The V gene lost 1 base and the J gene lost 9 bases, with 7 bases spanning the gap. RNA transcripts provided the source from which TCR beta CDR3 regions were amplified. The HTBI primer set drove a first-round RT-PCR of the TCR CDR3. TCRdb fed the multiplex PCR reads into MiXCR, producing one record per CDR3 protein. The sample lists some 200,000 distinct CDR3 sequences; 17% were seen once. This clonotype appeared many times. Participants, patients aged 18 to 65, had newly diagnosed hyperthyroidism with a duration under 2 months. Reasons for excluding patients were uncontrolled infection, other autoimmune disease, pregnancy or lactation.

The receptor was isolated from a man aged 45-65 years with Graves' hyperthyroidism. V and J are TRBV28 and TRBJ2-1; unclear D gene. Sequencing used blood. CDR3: CASSLYGLEQFF. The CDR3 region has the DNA TGTGCCAGCAGTTTATATGGCCTTGAGCAGTTCTTC.